This T cell receptor beta chain was obtained from a study of cytomegalovirus exposure and HLA in healthy donors. V was trimmed by 6 bases and J by 6 bases, leaving 9 bases between them. The CDR3 is made up of 11 amino acids. Per the germline V gene, CDR1 is SNHLY and CDR2 is FYNNEI. Broader study findings: It is likely that the observed cluster of highly shared sequence variants was a sequencing artifact. Clonal expansion was found to be greater in HLA-associated TCR beta chains than in equally common others in a later analysis.

Comment on this clone: Its target is unknown.

The PCR had 60 Vbeta and 13 Jbeta primers. Method: immunoSEQ multiplex PCR; TCRdb's copy keeps in-frame clones and lacks some. The table includes roughly 90,000 clones, 74% detected once. The receptor's source is a man aged 25-45 years in good health and CMV-seropositive. This sequence joins TRBV2 and TRBJ2-7, with no clear D. Sequences were obtained from PBMCs. The DNA for the CDR3 is TGTGCCAGCAGGAGAGACTTCGAGCAGTACTTC. It is translated as CASRRDFEQYF.